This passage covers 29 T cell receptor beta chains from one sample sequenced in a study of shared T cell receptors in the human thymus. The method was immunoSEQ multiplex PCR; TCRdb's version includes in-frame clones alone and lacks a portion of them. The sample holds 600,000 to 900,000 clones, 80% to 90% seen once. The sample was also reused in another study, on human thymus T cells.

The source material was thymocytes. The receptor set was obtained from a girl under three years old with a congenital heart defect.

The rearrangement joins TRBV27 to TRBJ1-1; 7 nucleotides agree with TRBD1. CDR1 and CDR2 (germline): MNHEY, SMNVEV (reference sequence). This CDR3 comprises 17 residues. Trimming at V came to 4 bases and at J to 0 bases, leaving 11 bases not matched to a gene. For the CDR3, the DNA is TGTGCCAGCAGTTCAAGACAGGGTGTACACATGAACACTGAAGCTTTCTTT. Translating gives CASSSRQGVHMNTEAFF.

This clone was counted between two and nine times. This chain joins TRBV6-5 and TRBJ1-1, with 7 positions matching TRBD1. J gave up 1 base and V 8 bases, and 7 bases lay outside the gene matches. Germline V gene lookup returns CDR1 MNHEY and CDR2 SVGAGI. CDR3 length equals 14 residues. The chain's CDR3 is CASARDSRNTEAFF. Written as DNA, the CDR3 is TGTGCCAGCGCCCGGGACAGTAGGAACACTGAAGCTTTCTTT.

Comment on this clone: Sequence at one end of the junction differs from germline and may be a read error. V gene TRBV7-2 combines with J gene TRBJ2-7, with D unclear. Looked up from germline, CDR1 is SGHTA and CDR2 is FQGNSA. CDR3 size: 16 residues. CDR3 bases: TGTGCCAGCACCTTACGCTCGCAACCTGACGGAGAGGAGCAGTACTTC. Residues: CASTLRSQPDGEEQYF.

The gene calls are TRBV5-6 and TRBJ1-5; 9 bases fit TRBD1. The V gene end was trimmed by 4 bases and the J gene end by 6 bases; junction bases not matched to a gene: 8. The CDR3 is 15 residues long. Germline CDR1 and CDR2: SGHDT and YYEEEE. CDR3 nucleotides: TGTGCCAGCAGCCCGGGGACAGGGCAGAGTCAGCCCCAGCATTTT. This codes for CASSPGTGQSQPQHF.

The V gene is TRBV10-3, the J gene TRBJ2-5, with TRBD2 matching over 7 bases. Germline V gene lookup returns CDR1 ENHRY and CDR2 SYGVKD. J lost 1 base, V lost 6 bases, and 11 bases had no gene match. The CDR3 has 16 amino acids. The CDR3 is CAISDIKPSGQETQYF. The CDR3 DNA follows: TGTGCCATCAGCGACATTAAACCTAGCGGCCAAGAGACCCAGTACTTC.

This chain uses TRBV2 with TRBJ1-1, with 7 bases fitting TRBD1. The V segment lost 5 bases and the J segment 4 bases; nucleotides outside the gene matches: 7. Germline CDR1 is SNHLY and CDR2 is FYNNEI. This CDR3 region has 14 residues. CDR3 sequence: CASSRTGTATEAFF. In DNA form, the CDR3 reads TGTGCCAGCAGTCGTACCGGGACAGCCACTGAAGCTTTCTTT.

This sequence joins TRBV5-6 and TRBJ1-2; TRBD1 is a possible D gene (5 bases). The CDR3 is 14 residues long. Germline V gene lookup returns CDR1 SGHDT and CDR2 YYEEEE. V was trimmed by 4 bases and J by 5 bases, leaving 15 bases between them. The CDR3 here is CASSQDPGFYGYTF. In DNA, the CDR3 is TGTGCCAGCAGCCAGGACCCAGGGTTTTATGGCTACACCTTC.

The CDR3 region has the DNA TGTGCCAGCTTCCAACTAACCATGGGCTCCTACAATGAGCAGTTCTTC. Translation: CASFQLTMGSYNEQFF. The rearrangement links TRBV18 to TRBJ2-1; D remains ambiguous. There are 16 residues in the CDR3. Germline values: CDR1 KGHSH, CDR2 LQKENI. The V end lost 7 bases, the J end lost 0 bases, and 16 bases lay between the germline ends.

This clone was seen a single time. Written as DNA, the CDR3 is TGTGCCAGCAGCCCTAATCGCGGCACAGATACGCAGTATTTT. Protein: CASSPNRGTDTQYF. The chain recombines TRBV11-3 with TRBJ2-3; no clear D gene. Germline V gene data show CDR1 as SGHNT and CDR2 as YENEEA. V lost 5 bases, J lost 1 base, and 10 bases lay in between. The CDR3 loop spans 14 amino acids.

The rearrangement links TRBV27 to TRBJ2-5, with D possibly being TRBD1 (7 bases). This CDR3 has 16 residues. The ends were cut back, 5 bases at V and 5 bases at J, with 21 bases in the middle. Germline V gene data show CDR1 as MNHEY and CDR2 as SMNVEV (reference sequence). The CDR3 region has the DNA TGTGCCAGCAGTCAACACAAACGACAGGGAGGCGAGACCCAGTACTTC. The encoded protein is CASSQHKRQGGETQYF.

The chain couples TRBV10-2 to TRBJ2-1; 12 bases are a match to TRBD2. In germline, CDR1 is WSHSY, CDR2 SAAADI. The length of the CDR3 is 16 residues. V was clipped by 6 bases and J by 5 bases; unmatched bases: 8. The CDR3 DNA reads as TGCGCCAGCAGGTACCCGACTAGCGGGGGCAACAATGAGCAGTTCTTC. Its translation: CASRYPTSGGNNEQFF.

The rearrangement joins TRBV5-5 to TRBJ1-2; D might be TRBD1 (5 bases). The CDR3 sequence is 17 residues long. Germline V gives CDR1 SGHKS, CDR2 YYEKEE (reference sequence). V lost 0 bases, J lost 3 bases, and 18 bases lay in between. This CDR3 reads CASSLVFIRGTHYGYTF. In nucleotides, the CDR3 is TGTGCCAGCAGCTTGGTTTTCATTAGGGGAACTCACTATGGCTACACCTTC.

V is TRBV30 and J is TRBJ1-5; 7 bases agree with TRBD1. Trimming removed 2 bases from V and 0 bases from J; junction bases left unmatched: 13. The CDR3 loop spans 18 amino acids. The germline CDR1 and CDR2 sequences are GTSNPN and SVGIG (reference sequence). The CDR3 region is CAWSLTGHPAYSNQPQHF. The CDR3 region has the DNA TGTGCCTGGAGTCTGACAGGGCATCCCGCATATAGCAATCAGCCCCAGCATTTT.

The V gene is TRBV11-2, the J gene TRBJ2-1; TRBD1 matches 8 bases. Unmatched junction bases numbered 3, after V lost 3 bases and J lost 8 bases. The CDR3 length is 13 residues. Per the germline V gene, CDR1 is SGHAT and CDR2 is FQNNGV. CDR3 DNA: TGTGCCAGCAGCTTTGACAGGGGCGATGAGCAGTTCTTC. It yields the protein CASSFDRGDEQFF.

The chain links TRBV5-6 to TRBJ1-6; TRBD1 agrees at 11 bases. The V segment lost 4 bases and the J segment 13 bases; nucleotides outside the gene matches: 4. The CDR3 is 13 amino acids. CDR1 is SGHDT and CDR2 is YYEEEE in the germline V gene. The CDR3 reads CASSLGTGGPLHF. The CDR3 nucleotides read TGTGCCAGCAGCCTCGGGACAGGGGGGCCCCTCCACTTT.

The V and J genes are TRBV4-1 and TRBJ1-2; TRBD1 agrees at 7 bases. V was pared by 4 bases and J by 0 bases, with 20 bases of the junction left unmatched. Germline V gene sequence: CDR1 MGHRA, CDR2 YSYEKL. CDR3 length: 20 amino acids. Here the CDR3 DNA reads TGCGCCAGCAGCCCCCATTCCTCCCTGGGGCAGGGGGGCTCTAACTATGGCTACACCTTC. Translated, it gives CASSPHSSLGQGGSNYGYTF.

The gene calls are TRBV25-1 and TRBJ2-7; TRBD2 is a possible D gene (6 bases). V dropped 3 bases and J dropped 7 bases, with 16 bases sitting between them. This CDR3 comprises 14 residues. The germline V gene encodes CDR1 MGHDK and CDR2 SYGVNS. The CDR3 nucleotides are TGTGCCAGCAGTGACGCGGATGGAGGGGTGGAGCAGTACTTC. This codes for CASSDADGGVEQYF.

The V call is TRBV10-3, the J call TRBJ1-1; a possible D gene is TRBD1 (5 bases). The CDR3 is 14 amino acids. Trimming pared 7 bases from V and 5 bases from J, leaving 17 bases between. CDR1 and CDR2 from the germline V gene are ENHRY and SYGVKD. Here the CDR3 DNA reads TGTGCCATCAATCCGGGCACTTCAGGGACTGAAGCTTTCTTT. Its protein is CAINPGTSGTEAFF.

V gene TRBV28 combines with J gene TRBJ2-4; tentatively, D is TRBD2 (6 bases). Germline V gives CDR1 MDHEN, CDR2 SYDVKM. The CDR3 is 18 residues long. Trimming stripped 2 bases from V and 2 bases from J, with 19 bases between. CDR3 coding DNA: TGTGCCAGCAGTTTAATGGGGGGTGGTCCCTTTTCCAAAAACATTCAGTACTTC. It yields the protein CASSLMGGGPFSKNIQYF.

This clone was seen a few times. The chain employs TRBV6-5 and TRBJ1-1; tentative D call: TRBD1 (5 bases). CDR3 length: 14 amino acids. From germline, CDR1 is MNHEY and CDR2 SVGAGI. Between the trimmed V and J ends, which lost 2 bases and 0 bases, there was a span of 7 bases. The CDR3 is CASSYDSLNTEAFF. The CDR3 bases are TGTGCCAGCAGTTACGACAGCCTGAACACTGAAGCTTTCTTT.

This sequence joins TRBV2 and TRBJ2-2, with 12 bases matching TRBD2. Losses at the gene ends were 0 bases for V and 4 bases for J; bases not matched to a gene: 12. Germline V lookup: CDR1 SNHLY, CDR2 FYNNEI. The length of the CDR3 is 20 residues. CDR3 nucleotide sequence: TGTGCCAGCAGTGAAGCTGGACTAGCGGGGCCCCCTGAGGGCACCGGGGAGCTGTTTTTT. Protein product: CASSEAGLAGPPEGTGELFF.

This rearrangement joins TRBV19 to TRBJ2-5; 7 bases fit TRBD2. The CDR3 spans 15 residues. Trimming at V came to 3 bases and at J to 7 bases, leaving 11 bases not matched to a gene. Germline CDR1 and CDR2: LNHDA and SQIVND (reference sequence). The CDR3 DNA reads TGTGCCAGTAGTATTGGTGAACTAGCGTTCGGGACCCAGTACTTC. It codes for CASSIGELAFGTQYF.

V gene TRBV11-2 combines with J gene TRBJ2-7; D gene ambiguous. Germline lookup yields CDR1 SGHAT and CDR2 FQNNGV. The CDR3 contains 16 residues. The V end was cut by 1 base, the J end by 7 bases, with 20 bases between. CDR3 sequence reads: CASSLVGPREHKEQYF. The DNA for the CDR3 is TGTGCCAGCAGCTTAGTAGGCCCTAGAGAGCATAAGGAGCAGTACTTC.

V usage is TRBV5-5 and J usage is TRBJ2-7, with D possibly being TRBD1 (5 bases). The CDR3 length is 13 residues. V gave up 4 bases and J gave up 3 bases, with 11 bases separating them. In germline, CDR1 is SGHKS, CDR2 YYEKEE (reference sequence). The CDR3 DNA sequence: TGTGCCAGCAGCCTGACGACAGACTACGAGCAGTACTTC. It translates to CASSLTTDYEQYF.

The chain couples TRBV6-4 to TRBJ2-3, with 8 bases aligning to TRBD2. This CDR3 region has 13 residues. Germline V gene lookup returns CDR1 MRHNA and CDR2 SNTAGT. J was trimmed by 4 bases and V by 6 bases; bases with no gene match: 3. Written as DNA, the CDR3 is TGTGCCAGCAGCCACGGGGGGGCAGATACGCAGTATTTT. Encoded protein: CASSHGGADTQYF.

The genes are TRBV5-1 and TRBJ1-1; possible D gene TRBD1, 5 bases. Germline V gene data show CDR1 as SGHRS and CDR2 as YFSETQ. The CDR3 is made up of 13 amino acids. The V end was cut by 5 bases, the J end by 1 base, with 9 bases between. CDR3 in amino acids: CASRLTGNTEAFF. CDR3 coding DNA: TGCGCCAGCAGACTTACAGGGAACACTGAAGCTTTCTTT.

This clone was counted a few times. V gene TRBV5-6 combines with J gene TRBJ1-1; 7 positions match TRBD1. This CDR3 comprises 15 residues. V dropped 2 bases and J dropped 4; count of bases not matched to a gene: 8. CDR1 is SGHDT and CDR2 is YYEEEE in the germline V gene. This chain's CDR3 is CASSFLQGRSTEAFF. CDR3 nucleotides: TGTGCCAGCAGCTTCCTACAGGGGAGGAGCACTGAAGCTTTCTTT.

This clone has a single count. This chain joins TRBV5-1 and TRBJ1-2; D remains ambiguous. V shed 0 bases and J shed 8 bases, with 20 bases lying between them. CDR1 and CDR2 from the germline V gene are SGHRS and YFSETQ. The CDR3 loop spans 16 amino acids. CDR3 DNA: TGCGCCAGCAGCTTGGGCAGGACGAGCGGTCCGTGCGGCTACACCTTC. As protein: CASSLGRTSGPCGYTF.

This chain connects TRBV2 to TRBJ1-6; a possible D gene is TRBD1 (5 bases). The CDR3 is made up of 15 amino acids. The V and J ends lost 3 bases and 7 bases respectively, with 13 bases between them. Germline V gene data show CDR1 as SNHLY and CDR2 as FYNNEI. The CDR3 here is CASSDWGRSNSPLHF. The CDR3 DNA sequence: TGTGCCAGCAGTGATTGGGGGAGGTCCAATTCACCCCTCCACTTT.